The clone carrying this T cell receptor (beta chain) appeared once. Its antigen is currently unknown. Reverse transcription used roughly 0.45 to 1 ug RNA and random hexamers. Coverage of TCR beta CDR3 amplification by immunoSEQ multiplex PCR extended to 54 Vbeta and 13 Jbeta. TCRdb reprocessed the immunoSEQ multiplex PCR reads via MiXCR and lists one record per CDR3 protein. This table holds roughly 110,000 distinct CDR3 sequences, 80% to 95% found once. This CDR3 has 16 amino acids. Trimming cost V 6 bases and J 0 bases; bases outside gene matches: 3. CDR1 MNHEY and CDR2 SVGEGT come from the germline V gene. This entry belongs to a study of CD8 T cells in Susac syndrome. It was negative isolation that provided the CD8+ and CD4+ T cells, whereas TEMRA cells were enriched by FACS. Study-level findings and limits: The study acknowledged a relatively small number of individuals in its TCR sequencing and HLA analysis.

Sequencing input: CD8+ T cells from PBMCs. The sequence came from a human donor in good health. The chain carries TRBV6-2 or TRBV6-3 and TRBJ2-3; 13 nucleotides align to TRBD2. CDR3 DNA sequence: TGTGCCAGCAGACGGACTAGCGGGAGCAGCACAGATACGCAGTATTTT. This sequence encodes CASRRTSGSSTDTQYF.